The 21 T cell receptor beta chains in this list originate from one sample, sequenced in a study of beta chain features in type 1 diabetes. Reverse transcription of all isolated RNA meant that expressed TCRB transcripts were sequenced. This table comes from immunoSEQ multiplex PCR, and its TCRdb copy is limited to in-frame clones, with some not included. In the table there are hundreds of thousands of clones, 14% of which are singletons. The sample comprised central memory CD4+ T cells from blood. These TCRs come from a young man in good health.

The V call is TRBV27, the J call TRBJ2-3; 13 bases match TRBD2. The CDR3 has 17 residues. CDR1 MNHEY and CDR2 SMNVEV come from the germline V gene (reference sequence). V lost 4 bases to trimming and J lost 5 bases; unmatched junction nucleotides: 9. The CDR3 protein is CASSSPGTSGEKDTQYF. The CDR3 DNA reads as TGTGCCAGCAGTTCTCCCGGGACTAGCGGGGAGAAAGATACGCAGTATTTT.

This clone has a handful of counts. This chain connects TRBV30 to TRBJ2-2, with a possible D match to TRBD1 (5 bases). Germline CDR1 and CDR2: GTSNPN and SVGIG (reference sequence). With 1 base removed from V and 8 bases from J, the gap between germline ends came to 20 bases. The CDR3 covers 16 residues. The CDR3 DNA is TGTGCCTGGAGTGGGACCTGGACACCTAACCCGGGGGAGCTGTTTTTT. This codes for CAWSGTWTPNPGELFF.

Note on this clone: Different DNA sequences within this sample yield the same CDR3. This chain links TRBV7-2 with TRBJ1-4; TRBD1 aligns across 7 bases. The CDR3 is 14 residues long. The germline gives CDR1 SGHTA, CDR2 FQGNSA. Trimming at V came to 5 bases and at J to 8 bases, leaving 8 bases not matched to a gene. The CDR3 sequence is CASSTRQGREKLFF. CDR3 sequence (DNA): TGTGCCAGCAGCACCCGACAGGGTAGGGAAAAACTGTTTTTT.

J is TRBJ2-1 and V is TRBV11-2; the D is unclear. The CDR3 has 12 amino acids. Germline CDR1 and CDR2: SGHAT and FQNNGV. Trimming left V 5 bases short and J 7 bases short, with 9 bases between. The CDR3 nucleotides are TGTGCCAGCAGCCGTGACCCTAATGAGCAGTTCTTC. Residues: CASSRDPNEQFF.

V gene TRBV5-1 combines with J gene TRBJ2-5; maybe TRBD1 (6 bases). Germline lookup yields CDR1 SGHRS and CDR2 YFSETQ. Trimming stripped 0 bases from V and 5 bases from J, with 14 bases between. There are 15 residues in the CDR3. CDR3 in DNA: TGCGCCAGCAGCTTGGCAGGGGATGGATTTGAGACCCAGTACTTC. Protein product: CASSLAGDGFETQYF.

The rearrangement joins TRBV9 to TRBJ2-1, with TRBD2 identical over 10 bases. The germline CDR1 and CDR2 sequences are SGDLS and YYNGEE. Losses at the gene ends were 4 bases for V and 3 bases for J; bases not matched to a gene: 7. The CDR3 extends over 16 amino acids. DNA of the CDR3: TGTGCCAGCAGCCGGTTGGGACTAGCGCTCTACAATGAGCAGTTCTTC. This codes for CASSRLGLALYNEQFF.

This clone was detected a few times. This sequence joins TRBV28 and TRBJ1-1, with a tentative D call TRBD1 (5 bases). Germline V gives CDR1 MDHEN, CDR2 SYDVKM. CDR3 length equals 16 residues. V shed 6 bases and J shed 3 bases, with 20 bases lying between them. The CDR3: CASSLPRLQADTEAFF. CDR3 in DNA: TGTGCCAGCAGCTTACCGCGGCTACAGGCGGACACTGAAGCTTTCTTT.

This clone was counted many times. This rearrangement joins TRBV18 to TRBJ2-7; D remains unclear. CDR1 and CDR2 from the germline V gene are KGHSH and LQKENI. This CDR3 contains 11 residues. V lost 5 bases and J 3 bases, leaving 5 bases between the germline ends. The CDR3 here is CASSYGYEQYV. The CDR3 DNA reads TGTGCCAGCTCATATGGCTACGAGCAGTACGTC.

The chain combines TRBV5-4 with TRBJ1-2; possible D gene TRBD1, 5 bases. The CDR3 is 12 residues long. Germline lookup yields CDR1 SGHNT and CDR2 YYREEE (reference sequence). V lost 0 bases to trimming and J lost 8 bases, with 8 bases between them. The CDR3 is CASSLVGDGYTF. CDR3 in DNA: TGTGCCAGCAGCTTGGTTGGGGACGGCTACACCTTC.

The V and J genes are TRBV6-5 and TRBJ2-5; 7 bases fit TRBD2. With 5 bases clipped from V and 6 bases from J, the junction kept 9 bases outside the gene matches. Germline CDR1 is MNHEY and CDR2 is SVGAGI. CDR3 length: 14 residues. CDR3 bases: TGTGCCAGCAGTGACTTGTCGGGGGGAAAGACCCAGTACTTC. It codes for CASSDLSGGKTQYF.

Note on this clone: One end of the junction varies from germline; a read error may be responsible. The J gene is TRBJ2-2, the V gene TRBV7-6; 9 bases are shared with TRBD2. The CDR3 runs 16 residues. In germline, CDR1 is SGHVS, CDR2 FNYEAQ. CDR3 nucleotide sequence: TGTGCCAGCAGCTTAGCTTCTAGCGGGAACGCCGGGGAGCTGTTTTTT. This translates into CASSLASSGNAGELFF.

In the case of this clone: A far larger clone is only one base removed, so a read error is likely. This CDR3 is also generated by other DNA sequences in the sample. This chain's CDR3 is CASSPRTSGETQYF. In DNA form, the CDR3 reads TGTGCCAGCAGCCCCCGGACTAGCGGAGAGACCCAGTACTTC. The chain couples TRBV7-2 to TRBJ2-5; 10 bases align to TRBD2. With 5 bases clipped from V and 4 bases from J, the junction kept 4 bases outside the gene matches. The CDR3 runs 14 residues. The V gene's germline CDR1 is SGHTA and CDR2 FQGNSA.

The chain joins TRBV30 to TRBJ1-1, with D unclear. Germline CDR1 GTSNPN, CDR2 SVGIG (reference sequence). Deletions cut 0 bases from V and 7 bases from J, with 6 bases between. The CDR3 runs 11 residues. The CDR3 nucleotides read TGTGCCTGGAGTGTCGGTAATGAAGCTTTCTTT. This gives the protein CAWSVGNEAFF.

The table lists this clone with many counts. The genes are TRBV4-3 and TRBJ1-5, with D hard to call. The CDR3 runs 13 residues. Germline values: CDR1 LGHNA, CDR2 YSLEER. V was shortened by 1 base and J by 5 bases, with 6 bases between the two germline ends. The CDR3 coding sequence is TGCGCCAGCAGCCAAGCTGAGTATCAGCCCCAGCATTTT. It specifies CASSQAEYQPQHF.

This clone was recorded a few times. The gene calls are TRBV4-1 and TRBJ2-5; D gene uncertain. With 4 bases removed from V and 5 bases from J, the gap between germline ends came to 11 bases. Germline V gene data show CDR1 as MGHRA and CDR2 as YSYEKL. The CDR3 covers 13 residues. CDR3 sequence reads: CASSLQLVETQYF. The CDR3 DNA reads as TGCGCCAGCAGCCTACAGCTCGTTGAGACCCAGTACTTC.

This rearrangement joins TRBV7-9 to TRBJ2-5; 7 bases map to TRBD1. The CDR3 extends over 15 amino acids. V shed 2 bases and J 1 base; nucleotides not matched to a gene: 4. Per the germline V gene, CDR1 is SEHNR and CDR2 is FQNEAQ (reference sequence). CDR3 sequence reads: CASSLRTGTQETQYF. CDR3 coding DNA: TGTGCCAGCAGCTTAAGGACAGGAACCCAAGAGACCCAGTACTTC. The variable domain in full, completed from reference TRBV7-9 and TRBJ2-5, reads DTGVSQNPRHKITKRGQNVTFRCDPISEHNRLYWYRQTLGQGPEFLTYFQNEAQLEKSRLLSDRFSAERPKGSFSTLEIQRTEQGDSAMYLCASSLRTGTQETQYFGPGTRLLVL.

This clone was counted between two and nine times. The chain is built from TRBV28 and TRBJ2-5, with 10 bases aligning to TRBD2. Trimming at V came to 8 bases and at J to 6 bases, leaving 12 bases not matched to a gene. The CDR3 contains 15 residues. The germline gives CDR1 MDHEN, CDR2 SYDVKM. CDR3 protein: CASWEAGGRSKTQYF. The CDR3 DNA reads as TGTGCCAGCTGGGAAGCGGGGGGGCGTTCGAAGACCCAGTACTTC.

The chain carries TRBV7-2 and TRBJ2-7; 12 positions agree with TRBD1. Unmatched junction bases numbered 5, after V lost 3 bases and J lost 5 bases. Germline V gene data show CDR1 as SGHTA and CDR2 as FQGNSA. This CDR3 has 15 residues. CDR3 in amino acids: CASSFPGQGANEQYF. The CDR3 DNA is TGTGCCAGCAGCTTTCCGGGACAGGGGGCAAACGAGCAGTACTTC.

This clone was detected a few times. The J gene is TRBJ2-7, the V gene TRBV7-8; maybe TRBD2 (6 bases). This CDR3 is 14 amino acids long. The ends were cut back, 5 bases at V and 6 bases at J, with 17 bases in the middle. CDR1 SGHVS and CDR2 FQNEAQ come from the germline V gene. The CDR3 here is CASSPTRLVPEQYV. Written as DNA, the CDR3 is TGTGCCAGCAGCCCTACTCGACTAGTTCCCGAGCAGTACGTC.

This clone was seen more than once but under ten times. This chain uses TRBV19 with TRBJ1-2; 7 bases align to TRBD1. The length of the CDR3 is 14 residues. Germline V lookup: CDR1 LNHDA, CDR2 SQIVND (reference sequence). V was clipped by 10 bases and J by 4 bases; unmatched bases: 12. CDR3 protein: CATRTGEIAYGYTF. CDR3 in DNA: TGTGCCACTCGGACAGGAGAGATAGCCTATGGCTACACCTTC.

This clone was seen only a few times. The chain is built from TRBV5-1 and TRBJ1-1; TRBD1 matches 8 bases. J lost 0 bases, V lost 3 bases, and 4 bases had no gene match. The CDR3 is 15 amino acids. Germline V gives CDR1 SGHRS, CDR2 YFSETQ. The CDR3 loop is CASSSDRVMNTEAFF. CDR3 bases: TGCGCCAGCAGCTCGGACAGGGTGATGAACACTGAAGCTTTCTTT.